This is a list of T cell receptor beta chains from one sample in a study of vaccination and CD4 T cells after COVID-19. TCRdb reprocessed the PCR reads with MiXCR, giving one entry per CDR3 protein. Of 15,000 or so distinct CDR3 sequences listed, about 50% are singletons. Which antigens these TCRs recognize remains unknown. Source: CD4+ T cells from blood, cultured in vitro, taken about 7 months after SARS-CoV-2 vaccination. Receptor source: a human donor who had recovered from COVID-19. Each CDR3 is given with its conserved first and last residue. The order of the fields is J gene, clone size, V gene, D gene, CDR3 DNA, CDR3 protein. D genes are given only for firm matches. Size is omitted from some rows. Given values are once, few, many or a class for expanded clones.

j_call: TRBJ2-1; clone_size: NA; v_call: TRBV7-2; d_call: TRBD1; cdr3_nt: TGTGCCAGCAGCCAGCGACAGGGTTGGGGGTACAATGAGCAGTTCTTC; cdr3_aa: CASSQRQGWGYNEQFF
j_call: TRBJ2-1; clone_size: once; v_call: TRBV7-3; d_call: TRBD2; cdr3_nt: TGTGCCAGCAGCCCAGGTGGTAGCGGGGGAAACAATGAGCAGTTCTTC; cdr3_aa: CASSPGGSGGNNEQFF
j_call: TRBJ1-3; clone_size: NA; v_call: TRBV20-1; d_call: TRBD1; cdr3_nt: TGCAGTGCTAAACTGACAGGGGCTGGAAACACCATATATTTT; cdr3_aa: CSAKLTGAGNTIYF
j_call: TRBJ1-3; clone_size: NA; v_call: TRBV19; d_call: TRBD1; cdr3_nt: TGTGCCAGTAGTGTTACAGGGGGGCCTGGAAACACCATATATTTT; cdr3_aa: CASSVTGGPGNTIYF
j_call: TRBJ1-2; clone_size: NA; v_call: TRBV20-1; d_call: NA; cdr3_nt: TGCAGTACGACAAACAGGCAATCTTATGGCTACACCTTC; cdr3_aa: CSTTNRQSYGYTF
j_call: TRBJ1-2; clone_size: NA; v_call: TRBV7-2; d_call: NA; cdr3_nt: TGTGCCAGCAGCTTAGGCTCCGGGCAATATGGCTACACCTTC; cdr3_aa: CASSLGSGQYGYTF
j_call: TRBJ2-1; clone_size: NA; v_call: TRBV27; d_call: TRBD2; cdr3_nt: TGTGCCAGCAGCACGACTAGCGTTAGGGGTTACAATGAGCAGTTCTTC; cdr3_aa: CASSTTSVRGYNEQFF
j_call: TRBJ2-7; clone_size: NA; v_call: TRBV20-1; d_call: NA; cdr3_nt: TGCAGTGCTAGTGGGTGGTGGCCAGCGCCCTACGAGCAGTACTTC; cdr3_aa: CSASGWWPAPYEQYF
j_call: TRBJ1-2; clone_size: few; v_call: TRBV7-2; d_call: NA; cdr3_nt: TGTGCCAGCAGTTTCGACAGGAACTATGGCTACACCTTC; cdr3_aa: CASSFDRNYGYTF
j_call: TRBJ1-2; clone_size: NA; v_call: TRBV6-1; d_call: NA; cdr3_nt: TGTGCCATCAGTGTGGTCATAGGGTACGGCTACACCTTC; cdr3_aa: CAISVVIGYGYTF
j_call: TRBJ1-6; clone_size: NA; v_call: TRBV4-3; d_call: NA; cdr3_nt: TGCGCCAGCAGCGCAACGCAGGGAGATAATTCACCCCTCCACTTT; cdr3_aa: CASSATQGDNSPLHF
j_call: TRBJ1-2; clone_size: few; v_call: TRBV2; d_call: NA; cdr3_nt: TGTGCCAGCAGTGGGCCCGGCGGTGGCTACACCTTC; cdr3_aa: CASSGPGGGYTF
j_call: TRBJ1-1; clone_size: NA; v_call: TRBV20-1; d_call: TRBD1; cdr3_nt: TGCAGTTCACCCTACAGGGGTATGAACACTGAAGCTTTCTTT; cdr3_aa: CSSPYRGMNTEAFF
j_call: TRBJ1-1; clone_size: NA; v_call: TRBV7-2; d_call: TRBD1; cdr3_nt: TGTGCCAGCACAGGGGGAAGTGGGACTGAAGCTTTCTTT; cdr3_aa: CASTGGSGTEAFF
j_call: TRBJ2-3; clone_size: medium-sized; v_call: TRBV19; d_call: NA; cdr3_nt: TGTGCCAGTAGTAATCTAGTGACAGATACGCAGTATTTT; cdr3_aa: CASSNLVTDTQYF